The 22 T cell receptor beta chains below were found in one sample sequenced in a study of post-analysis software for immune sequencing data. Study findings and constraints: Compared with controls, patients had more of about five TRBV segments, including TRBV5-6, TRBV5-1 and TRBV20-1.

TCR beta cDNA libraries included unique molecular identifiers. TCRdb called the PCR reads again in MiXCR, with one record for every CDR3 protein. The table records some 500,000 distinct CDR3 sequences, over 35% of them present only once. What these receptors recognize is not known. Sequencing was carried out using blood. The source of these receptors is a girl aged 10 to 17 with multiple sclerosis.

A single count supports this clonotype. The chain recombines TRBV2 with TRBJ2-1, with D perhaps TRBD1 or TRBD2 (5 bases each). V was cut by 3 bases and J by 8 bases, with 20 bases left in between. The germline CDR1 and CDR2 sequences are SNHLY and FYNNEI. The CDR3 is made up of 16 amino acids. The CDR3 spells CASSELDGDLGYEQFF. DNA for the CDR3: TGTGCCAGCAGTGAGTTGGACGGGGACCTGGGGTATGAGCAGTTCTTC.

The chain links TRBV13 to TRBJ2-5; 11 positions agree with TRBD2. J was trimmed by 4 bases and V by 5 bases; bases with no gene match: 12. The CDR3 runs 17 residues. In germline, CDR1 is PRHDT, CDR2 FYEKMQ (reference sequence). The CDR3 loop is CASSKTTSGAGGETQYF. The CDR3 region has the DNA TGTGCCAGCAGCAAAACGACTAGCGGGGCTGGGGGAGAGACCCAGTACTTC.

This clonotype was observed a few times. The chain carries TRBV5-6 and TRBJ1-2; no clear D. With 0 bases removed from V and 4 bases from J, the gap between germline ends came to 10 bases. Germline V gives CDR1 SGHDT, CDR2 YYEEEE. This CDR3 is 14 amino acids long. The CDR3 is CASSLGPDGYGYTF. In nucleotides, the CDR3 is TGTGCCAGCAGCTTGGGCCCGGACGGCTATGGCTACACCTTC. The complete variable domain, with remaining parts taken from reference TRBV5-6 and TRBJ1-2, reads DAGVTQSPTHLIKTRGQQVTLRCSPKSGHDTVSWYQQALGQGPQFIFQYYEEEERQRGNFPDRFSGHQFPNYSSELNVNALLLGDSALYLCASSLGPDGYGYTFGSGTRLTVV.

Concerning this clonotype itself: A single base separates this from a much larger clone, so it may be a read error. This chain joins TRBV7-2 and TRBJ2-7; the match to TRBD2 covers 7 bases. The CDR3 sequence is 15 residues long. Trimming took 5 bases from V and 7 from J; bases not matched to a gene: 14. CDR1 SGHTA and CDR2 FQGNSA come from the germline V gene. The CDR3 bases are TGTGCCAGCAGCAGCACCGGGACTAACTACAATGAGCAGTACTTC. Amino acid sequence: CASSSTGTNYNEQYF.

This clonotype occurred a few times. At one end, the junction sequence differs from germline, possibly due to a read error. The chain carries TRBV5-1 and TRBJ2-1; 7 bases align to TRBD1. This CDR3 is built from 14 residues. Germline V lookup: CDR1 SGHRS, CDR2 YFSETQ. The CDR3 reads CASSFGTDYNEQFF. The CDR3 DNA follows: TGTGCCAGCAGTTTTGGGACAGACTACAATGAGCAGTTCTTC.

This chain connects TRBV5-1 to TRBJ2-5, with 10 bases that match TRBD2. V was pared by 0 bases and J by 4 bases, with 9 bases of the junction left unmatched. The germline V gene encodes CDR1 SGHRS and CDR2 YFSETQ. The CDR3 spans 17 residues. The CDR3 is CASSLDRAGGPGETQYF. In nucleotides, the CDR3 is TGCGCCAGCAGCTTGGATCGAGCGGGAGGGCCGGGAGAGACCCAGTACTTC. Together with reference TRBV5-1 and TRBJ2-5, the CDR3 gives the full variable domain: KAGVTQTPRYLIKTRGQQVTLSCSPISGHRSVSWYQQTPGQGLQFLFEYFSETQRNKGNFPGRFSGRQFSNSRSEMNVSTLELGDSALYLCASSLDRAGGPGETQYFGPGTRLLVL.

The chain couples TRBV4-1 to TRBJ2-6, with 7 bases identical to TRBD2. The length of the CDR3 is 19 residues. In germline, CDR1 is MGHRA, CDR2 YSYEKL. The V gene end was trimmed by 4 bases and the J gene end by 4 bases; junction bases not matched to a gene: 16. The CDR3 coding sequence is TGCGCCAGCAGCCGCGGACTAGTGGGAGAAAAGAGGGGGGCCAACGTCCTGACTTTC. This codes for CASSRGLVGEKRGANVLTF.

The V call is TRBV24-1, the J call TRBJ2-3; 15 bases fit TRBD2. Germline CDR1 KGHDR, CDR2 SFDVKD. This CDR3 comprises 17 residues. The V segment lost 3 bases and the J segment 0 bases; nucleotides outside the gene matches: 0. The CDR3 is CATSDGLAGGSTDTQYF. The CDR3 coding sequence is TGTGCCACCAGTGATGGACTAGCGGGAGGGAGCACAGATACGCAGTATTTT.

The J gene is TRBJ1-5, the V gene TRBV4-3; no definite D call. In germline, CDR1 is LGHNA, CDR2 YSLEER. CDR3 size: 15 residues. Trimming stripped 1 base from V and 5 bases from J, with 12 bases between. The CDR3 DNA sequence: TGCGCCAGCAGCCAAGGGACCGGGTGGGATCAGCCCCAGCATTTT. Encoded protein: CASSQGTGWDQPQHF.

The rearrangement links TRBV5-1 to TRBJ2-1; a possible D gene is TRBD2 (5 bases). Germline CDR1 reads SGHRS; CDR2 reads YFSETQ. Trimming took 0 bases from V and 1 from J, leaving 11 bases between them. The CDR3 totals 16 residues. The CDR3: CASSLEERRSYNEQFF. For the CDR3, the DNA is TGCGCCAGCAGCTTGGAAGAGCGGAGATCCTACAATGAGCAGTTCTTC.

V gene TRBV6-6 combines with J gene TRBJ2-3; D is undetermined. The CDR3 loop spans 14 amino acids. CDR1 MNHNY and CDR2 SVGAGI come from the germline V gene (reference sequence). V shed 0 bases and J shed 5 bases, with 9 bases lying between them. CDR3 loop: CASSYSTEVDTQYF. For the CDR3, the DNA is TGTGCCAGCAGTTACTCGACGGAAGTAGATACGCAGTATTTT.

The chain is built from TRBV20-1 and TRBJ1-5; D is undetermined. The CDR3 spans 13 residues. The germline CDR1 and CDR2 sequences are DFQATT and SNEGSKA (reference sequence). Trimming shortened V by 6 bases and J by 2 bases, and 11 bases separated the two germline ends. CDR3 coding DNA: TGCAGTGCCACGGGGAAGGGCAATCAGCCCCAGCATTTT. Its protein is CSATGKGNQPQHF.

J is TRBJ2-1 and V is TRBV3-1; D is unclear. CDR3 length equals 13 residues. The V gene lost 0 bases and the J gene lost 8 bases, with 8 bases spanning the gap. Germline assignment: CDR1 LGHDT and CDR2 YNNKEL (reference sequence). This CDR3 reads CASSQDIAHEQFF. The DNA for the CDR3 is TGTGCCAGCAGCCAAGATATAGCACATGAGCAGTTCTTC.

CDR3 region: CASSQGREVIYNEQFF. Here the CDR3 DNA reads TGTGCCAGCAGCCAAGGCCGGGAGGTAATCTACAATGAGCAGTTCTTC. This chain joins TRBV3-1 and TRBJ2-1, with TRBD2 matching 7 bases. The CDR3 has 16 residues. The trim removed 1 base at V and 3 bases at J, leaving 6 bases unmatched. Germline CDR1 is LGHDT and CDR2 is YNNKEL (reference sequence).

This clonotype has just a few counts. The chain is built from TRBV6-2 or TRBV6-3 and TRBJ1-5; TRBD1 matches at 7 bases. J gave up 3 bases and V 6 bases, and 14 bases lay outside the gene matches. The CDR3 has 17 residues. Germline values: CDR1 MNHEY, CDR2 SVGEGT. The CDR3 reads CASREMKLTGNNQPQHF. DNA for the CDR3: TGTGCCAGCAGGGAAATGAAACTGACAGGGAACAATCAGCCCCAGCATTTT.

The gene calls are TRBV25-1 and TRBJ2-4; no reliable D call. This CDR3 comprises 15 residues. CDR1 MGHDK and CDR2 SYGVNS come from the germline V gene. Trimming stripped 1 base from V and 9 bases from J, with 16 bases between. The CDR3, as DNA: TGTGCCAGCAGTGAATCCTTCGAGGTACGGAGCATTCAGTACTTC. Encoded protein: CASSESFEVRSIQYF.

The genes are TRBV19 and TRBJ2-7; TRBD2 might be the D (5 bases). The DNA matches TRBJ2-5 better at its end, which makes the J call doubtful. Per the germline V gene, CDR1 is LNHDA and CDR2 is SQIVND (reference sequence). The length of the CDR3 is 15 residues. The chain's CDR3 is CASSIAAAVGETQYF. The DNA of the CDR3 is TGTGCCAGTAGTATAGCAGCGGCGGTCGGGGAGACCCAGTACTTC.

This clonotype was observed a handful of times. The chain couples TRBV5-1 to TRBJ2-1; 9 positions match TRBD1. The germline CDR1 and CDR2 sequences are SGHRS and YFSETQ. The junction had 3 bases not matched to a gene; V was cut back by 0 bases and J by 2 bases. This CDR3 is 16 amino acids long. The CDR3 spells CASSLGRDRAYNEQFF. The CDR3 nucleotides read TGCGCCAGCAGCTTGGGGCGGGACAGGGCCTACAATGAGCAGTTCTTC.

The V and J genes are TRBV12-3 or TRBV12-4 and TRBJ2-3; TRBD2 matches at 7 bases. The CDR3 runs 15 residues. After removal of 2 bases from V and 4 bases from J, the junction contained 6 bases not matched to a gene. The CDR3: CASSLPGRAPDTQYF. The CDR3, as DNA: TGTGCCAGCAGTTTACCGGGGAGGGCCCCAGATACGCAGTATTTT.

As DNA, the CDR3 is TGTGCCACCAGCAGAGACATCGCGAACACTGAAGCTTTCTTT. As protein: CATSRDIANTEAFF. This rearrangement joins TRBV15 to TRBJ1-1; D gene ambiguous. Germline lookup yields CDR1 LNHNV and CDR2 YYDKDF (reference sequence). The CDR3 is 14 residues long. The V end lost 0 bases, the J end lost 1 base, and 6 bases lay between the germline ends. Drawing the rest from reference TRBV15 and TRBJ1-1, the complete variable domain is DAMVIQNPRYQVTQFGKPVTLSCSQTLNHNVMYWYQQKSSQAPKLLFHYYDKDFNNEADTPDNFQSRRPNTSFCFLDIRSPGLGDTAMYLCATSRDIANTEAFFGQGTRLTVV.

The sample holds many counts of this clonotype. V is TRBV7-8 and J is TRBJ2-7; D is undetermined. Deletions cut 6 bases from V and 1 base from J, with 19 bases between. Germline lookup yields CDR1 SGHVS and CDR2 FQNEAQ. The CDR3 is 16 amino acids. The CDR3 DNA sequence: TGTGCCAGCAGACCACTCGGGCCCCAGAGGTCCTACGAGCAGTACTTC. It translates to CASRPLGPQRSYEQYF.

Turning to this clonotype: The junction departs from germline at one end; a sequencing error may be responsible. The chain couples TRBV7-2 to TRBJ2-7; no clear D gene. Per germline, CDR1 SGHTA and CDR2 FQGNSA. This CDR3 is 15 amino acids long. The CDR3 DNA reads as TGTGTCAGCAGCTTCCAGGCGGCCAGGCCTTACGAGCAGTACTTC. This gives the protein CVSSFQAARPYEQYF.